These T cell receptor beta chains were read from a single sample in a study of response to subunit inactivated influenza vaccine. TCRdb independently ran MiXCR on the RT-PCR reads; one entry per CDR3 protein. The repertoire holds 300,000 to 350,000 distinct CDR3 sequences, with about 20% as singletons. The sequencing used PBMCs from blood, collected 21 months after vaccination. These receptors were taken from a man between 50 and 70 years old who received an inactivated influenza vaccine. Both conserved end residues are part of each CDR3. Clone size is not always given. Where it is, it says once, few, many or a class for expanded clones.

clone_size: .
v_call: TRBV29-1
cdr3_aa: CSVEVLAGDGYTF

clone_size: many
v_call: TRBV4-3
cdr3_aa: CASSHNRDYGYTF

clone_size: few
v_call: TRBV4-3
cdr3_aa: CASSQVPGLANEQFF

clone_size: few
v_call: TRBV7-8
cdr3_aa: CASSHDRDNTGELFF

clone_size: .
v_call: TRBV7-2
cdr3_aa: CATEPGSTDTQYF

clone_size: few
v_call: TRBV4-2
cdr3_aa: CASSQESGRGETQYF

clone_size: many
v_call: TRBV7-9
cdr3_aa: CASSLTTGNYGYTF

clone_size: few
v_call: TRBV20-1
cdr3_aa: CSAPGTGGPRQYF

clone_size: few
v_call: TRBV29-1
cdr3_aa: CSVEVGYTGELFF

clone_size: .
v_call: TRBV29-1
cdr3_aa: CSVEGTGGETQYF

clone_size: .
v_call: TRBV7-8
cdr3_aa: CASSLAARVGVVVGETQYF

clone_size: .
v_call: TRBV4-3
cdr3_aa: CASSQVFLWTSEQFF

clone_size: few
v_call: TRBV9
cdr3_aa: CASSATGGKETQYF

clone_size: many
v_call: TRBV12-5
cdr3_aa: CASSQLAYRGANTEAFF

clone_size: .
v_call: TRBV5-1
cdr3_aa: CASSSDTNSGNTIYF

clone_size: few
v_call: TRBV29-1
cdr3_aa: CSVGQTNYGYTF

clone_size: .
v_call: TRBV7-9
cdr3_aa: CASSLTGGFNTEAFF

clone_size: .
v_call: TRBV28
cdr3_aa: CASREGTELYGYTF

clone_size: .
v_call: TRBV15
cdr3_aa: CATSMGSPSTDTQYF

clone_size: few
v_call: TRBV4-1
cdr3_aa: CASSTRQGAGQPQHF

clone_size: few
v_call: TRBV2
cdr3_aa: CASSESVRQTYEQYF

clone_size: few
v_call: TRBV10-3
cdr3_aa: CAISEYREGNTEAFF

clone_size: .
v_call: TRBV7-9
cdr3_aa: CASSIRDKAYEQYF

clone_size: few
v_call: TRBV11-2
cdr3_aa: CASSHLGRDGSF

clone_size: many
v_call: TRBV7-2
cdr3_aa: CASSSQSGSNQPQHF

clone_size: many
v_call: TRBV12-3/TRBV12-4
cdr3_aa: CASSLQGLGTEAFF

clone_size: .
v_call: TRBV19
cdr3_aa: CASSRTGNGGDQPQHF

clone_size: .
v_call: TRBV18
cdr3_aa: CASSPETGGDGYTF

clone_size: .
v_call: TRBV20-1
cdr3_aa: CSARSRTEAFF

clone_size: .
v_call: TRBV7-2
cdr3_aa: CASSLRTIQETQYF

clone_size: few
v_call: TRBV12-3/TRBV12-4
cdr3_aa: CASKPDLRGSGFF

clone_size: .
v_call: TRBV6-5
cdr3_aa: CASSYKMTGYNEQFF

clone_size: .
v_call: TRBV7-2
cdr3_aa: CASSLQGVGDYGYTF

clone_size: few
v_call: TRBV20-1
cdr3_aa: CSARVGYYEQYF

clone_size: once
v_call: TRBV7-3
cdr3_aa: CASSLRAGLLTNEQFF

clone_size: .
v_call: TRBV28
cdr3_aa: CASRGRGRETQYF